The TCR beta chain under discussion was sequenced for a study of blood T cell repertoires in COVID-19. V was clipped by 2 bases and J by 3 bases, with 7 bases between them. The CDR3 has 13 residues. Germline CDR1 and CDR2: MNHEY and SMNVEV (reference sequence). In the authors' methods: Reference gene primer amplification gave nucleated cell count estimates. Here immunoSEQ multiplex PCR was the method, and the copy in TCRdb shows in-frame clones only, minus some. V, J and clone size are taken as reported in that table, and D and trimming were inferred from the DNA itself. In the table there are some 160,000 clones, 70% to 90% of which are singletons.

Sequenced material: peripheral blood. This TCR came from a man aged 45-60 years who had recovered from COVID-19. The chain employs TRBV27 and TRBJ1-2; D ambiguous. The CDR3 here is CASSLDTDYGYTF. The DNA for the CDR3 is TGTGCCAGCAGTTTAGACACCGACTATGGCTACACCTTC.